Each of the 5 T cell receptor beta chains below was sequenced from the same sample in a study of spatial heterogeneity in lung cancer. TCRdb processed the 5' RACE reads anew with MiXCR; each CDR3 protein has one entry. In the table there are some 25,000 distinct CDR3 sequences, about 4.4% of which are singletons. Time point given: sample taken at primary tumor resection. The starting material was PBMCs, obtained at surgery. Every receptor here comes from a male donor with early-stage non-small cell lung cancer.

This chain uses TRBV19 with TRBJ2-3; tentatively, D is TRBD1 or TRBD2 (6 bases each). The CDR3 runs to 16 residues. The germline V and J ends were trimmed by 3 bases and 0 bases, with 13 bases remaining between them. From germline, CDR1 is LNHDA and CDR2 SQIVND (reference sequence). CDR3 sequence reads: CASSIRGGTSTDTQYF. In DNA form, the CDR3 reads TGTGCCAGTAGTATCCGAGGGGGGACTAGCACAGATACGCAGTATTTT.

This clonotype was picked up a small number of times. This may stem from a read error, because a much larger clone lies one nucleotide away. V usage is TRBV3-1 and J usage is TRBJ1-5; 7 bases fit TRBD1. Germline CDR1 is LGHDT and CDR2 is YNNKEL (reference sequence). The CDR3 totals 16 residues. V dropped 1 base and J dropped 5; count of bases not matched to a gene: 8. The CDR3 DNA reads as TGTGCCAGCAGCCAAGGGGCAGGGGGTGGCGATCAGCCCCAGCATTTT. This translates into CASSQGAGGGDQPQHF.

This clonotype is labeled as medium-sized. The chain employs TRBV6-5 and TRBJ2-7, with D uncertain. Germline CDR1 and CDR2: MNHEY and SVGAGI. This CDR3 contains 13 residues. V lost 0 bases and J lost 3, with 6 bases in between. CDR3 sequence: CASSYSRDYEQYF. The CDR3 bases are TGTGCCAGCAGTTACTCGAGAGACTACGAGCAGTACTTC.

This clonotype has more than one count but fewer than ten. The chain is built from TRBV6-1 and TRBJ1-1, with D tentatively TRBD1 (5 bases). CDR3 length equals 14 residues. V lost 3 bases and J 1 base, leaving 9 bases between the germline ends. Germline V gene sequence: CDR1 MNHNS, CDR2 SASEGT. The CDR3 protein is CASSDRQGNTEAFF. The CDR3 nucleotides are TGTGCCAGCAGTGATCGGCAGGGGAACACTGAAGCTTTCTTT.

This rearrangement joins TRBV18 to TRBJ2-5; D gene uncertain. CDR1 is KGHSH and CDR2 is LQKENI in the germline V gene. Trimming took off 5 bases at V and 9 bases at J, with 10 bases between the two ends. The CDR3 runs to 11 residues. DNA of the CDR3: TGTGCCAGCTCATCCTTGGGGTCCCAGTACTTC. Translated: CASSSLGSQYF. The complete variable domain, with remaining parts taken from reference TRBV18 and TRBJ2-5, reads NAGVMQNPRHLVRRRGQEARLRCSPMKGHSHVYWYRQLPEEGLKFMVYLQKENIIDESGMPKERFSAEFPKEGPSILRIQQVVRGDSAAYFCASSSLGSQYFGPGTRLLVL.